A selection of T cell receptor beta chains follows, all from one sample in a study of human T cells and chemical hapten exposure. In TCRdb, the RACE reads were re-called with MiXCR into one record per CDR3 protein. The sample shows about 82,000 distinct CDR3 sequences, about 10% of them seen only once. The sequenced sample was whole blood, obtained in connection with sensitization to the hapten diphenylcyclopropenone (DPC). The receptor set was obtained from a woman aged 45-59 years with alopecia areata. Some clones in this sample may be carry-over from other donors' samples. Both conserved end residues are part of each CDR3. A D gene is named only where the DNA matches it firmly. Only some rows state a clone size, as once, few, many or a class for expanded clones.

CDR3nt	CDR3aa	d_gene	abundance	v_gene	j_gene
TGCAGTGCTGGAGCGGCCCGCACAGATACGCAGTATTTT	CSAGAARTDTQYF	NA	few	TRBV20-1	TRBJ2-3
TGTGCCAGCAGCTTAGCAGGACTTCGCACAGATACGCAGTATTTT	CASSLAGLRTDTQYF	NA	NA	TRBV7-9	TRBJ2-3
TGTGCCAGCAGCCAAGATGGTATCGCTCGCTCCTACAATGAGCAGTTCTTC	CASSQDGIARSYNEQFF	NA	few	TRBV3-1	TRBJ2-1
TGTGCCAGCAATCTACAGGGAGATTCACCCCTCCACTTT	CASNLQGDSPLHF	NA	NA	TRBV28	TRBJ1-6
TGTGCCAGCACCCCCTCGGACCCGAGAATGGCGGTGGTTCAGCCCCAGCATTTT	CASTPSDPRMAVVQPQHF	NA	few	TRBV5-5	TRBJ1-5
TGTGCCAGCTCATCCGATGTCAATCAGCCCCAGCATTTT	CASSSDVNQPQHF	NA	NA	TRBV18	TRBJ1-5
TGTGCCAGCAGCCCGGGACATAGCAATCAGCCCCAGCATTTT	CASSPGHSNQPQHF	NA	NA	TRBV9	TRBJ1-5
TGCAGCGTTGCCCGAGGGCAGGGTAGCACAGATACGCAGTATTTT	CSVARGQGSTDTQYF	NA	few	TRBV29-1	TRBJ2-3
TGTGCCAGCAGTTTAACGCCCCGCTTAGTGGACAGCCTACCTATTGGCTACACCTTC	CASSLTPRLVDSLPIGYTF	NA	many	TRBV27	TRBJ1-2
TGTGCCAGTACTACTATTCTAACACTACTGAACACTGAAGCTTTCTTT	CASTTILTLLNTEAFF	NA	many	TRBV6-1	TRBJ1-1
TGTGCCAGCAGCTTAATGAGCGGAACCTACGAGCAGTACTTC	CASSLMSGTYEQYF	NA	many	TRBV7-3	TRBJ2-7
TGTGCCAGCAGCTTAGGCGGAGCAGATTTCGGAAACACCATATATTTT	CASSLGGADFGNTIYF	NA	once	TRBV7-2	TRBJ1-3
TGTGCTAGTGGTTTGGTACGGACCACATACACAGATACGCAGTATTTT	CASGLVRTTYTDTQYF	NA	NA	TRBV12-5	TRBJ2-3
TGTGCCAGCAGCACTCCAAACAGGGGGCACACCGGGGAGCTGTTTTTT	CASSTPNRGHTGELFF	TRBD1	many	TRBV6-5	TRBJ2-2
TGTGCCAGCAGTTTAGGCCTGAGGACAGGAGCCCTCAGTTTGGTGTACTTC	CASSLGLRTGALSLVYF	TRBD1	NA	TRBV28	TRBJ2-7
TGTGCCAGCAGTTACTCACCGCGCAGGGCCTCGATCTTC	CASSYSPRRASIF	NA	many	TRBV6-2/TRBV6-3	TRBJ2-1
TGTGCCTGGAGTGTTGCAGGACAGCCAAACACTGAAGCTTTCTTT	CAWSVAGQPNTEAFF	NA	NA	TRBV30	TRBJ1-1
TGTGCCTGGAGCCGGGGTAATCAGCCCCAGCATTTT	CAWSRGNQPQHF	NA	few	TRBV30	TRBJ1-5
TGTGCCAGCAGCTCTGCCCAGGGATTATTGGCAGATACGCAGTATTTT	CASSSAQGLLADTQYF	NA	many	TRBV7-9	TRBJ2-3